A single sample gave rise to the 22 T cell receptor beta chains below, sequenced in a study of T-cell reconstitution after alpha-beta-depleted transplantation in children. The TCRbeta library incorporated unique molecular identifiers. TCRdb used MiXCR to reprocess the PCR reads, holding one entry per CDR3 protein. The sample includes some 200,000 distinct CDR3 sequences, around 7% of them seen just once. Sequencing was performed on PBMCs from the stem cell graft donor, taken from the stem cell graft. Receptors were obtained from a human donor who donated a stem cell graft to a child with Wiskott-Aldrich syndrome.

This clonotype has ten or more counts. The chain combines TRBV20-1 with TRBJ1-3; D gene uncertain. Germline-derived CDR1 and CDR2 are DFQATT and SNEGSKA (reference sequence). The length of the CDR3 is 13 residues. V lost 5 bases and J lost 0, with 8 bases in between. This CDR3 reads CSALTFSGNTIYF. CDR3 sequence (DNA): TGCAGTGCTCTTACATTCTCTGGAAACACCATATATTTT.

Here the CDR3 reads CASSRSGEGELFF. DNA of the CDR3: TGTGCCAGCAGCCGGTCAGGGGAGGGGGAGCTGTTTTTT. The gene calls are TRBV3-1 and TRBJ2-2, with D possibly TRBD1 on 6 matching bases. CDR3 size: 13 residues. With 4 bases removed from V and 8 bases from J, the gap between germline ends came to 11 bases. Germline V gene lookup returns CDR1 LGHDT and CDR2 YNNKEL (reference sequence). The entire variable domain, with the rest obtained from reference TRBV3-1 and TRBJ2-2, is as follows: DTAVSQTPKYLVTQMGNDKSIKCEQNLGHDTMYWYKQDSKKFLKIMFSYNNKELIINETVPNRFSPKSPDKAHLNLHINSLELGDSAVYFCASSRSGEGELFFGEGSRLTVL.

This clonotype was seen many times. The rearrangement joins TRBV10-3 to TRBJ1-1; 7 nucleotides line up with TRBD1. CDR3 length equals 14 residues. The trim removed 0 bases at V and 12 bases at J, leaving 10 bases unmatched. CDR1 is ENHRY and CDR2 is SYGVKD in the germline V gene. In DNA, the CDR3 is TGTGCCATCAGTGAGTCCAACCGGGACAGCAAAACTTTCTTT. It translates to CAISESNRDSKTFF.

This clonotype was recorded at least ten times. V is TRBV2 and J is TRBJ2-3, with TRBD1 identical over 8 bases. J was trimmed by 5 bases and V by 4 bases; bases with no gene match: 2. The CDR3 has 13 residues. The germline CDR1 and CDR2 sequences are SNHLY and FYNNEI. Here the CDR3 DNA reads TGTGCCAGCAGTGGACAGGGGAAAGATACGCAGTATTTT. Residues: CASSGQGKDTQYF.

In this sample, this clonotype turned up many times. This chain links TRBV29-1 with TRBJ1-1; possibly TRBD1 for D (5 bases). V lost 7 bases, J lost 3 bases, and 21 bases lay in between. The CDR3 extends over 15 amino acids. Germline V gene lookup returns CDR1 SQVTM and CDR2 ANQGSEA. The CDR3 spells CSDGPGPGLDTEAFF. CDR3 bases: TGCAGCGATGGACCGGGGCCAGGATTGGACACTGAAGCTTTCTTT.

This clonotype was observed at least ten times. The J gene is TRBJ2-7, the V gene TRBV7-9; perhaps D is TRBD1 or TRBD2 (5 bases each). Trimming shortened V by 1 base and J by 2 bases, and 15 bases separated the two germline ends. This CDR3 contains 16 residues. Looked up from germline, CDR1 is SEHNR and CDR2 is FQNEAQ (reference sequence). CDR3 DNA: TGTGCCAGCAGCTTAGAAGTGGGGACGGAAACCTACGAGCAGTACTTC. Translating it yields CASSLEVGTETYEQYF.

This clonotype was seen ten or more times. The chain recombines TRBV29-1 with TRBJ2-7, with D perhaps TRBD2 (5 bases). Germline values: CDR1 SQVTM, CDR2 ANQGSEA. V was pared by 3 bases and J by 4 bases, with 10 bases between. The CDR3 is made up of 12 amino acids. The CDR3 region has the DNA TGCAGCGTTGACGGACTTAATTACGAGCAGTACTTC. Translation: CSVDGLNYEQYF.

This clonotype was counted at least ten times. The rearrangement uses TRBV3-1 and TRBJ1-2; no firm D call. Germline CDR1 and CDR2: LGHDT and YNNKEL (reference sequence). The CDR3 length is 15 residues. Trimming left V 0 bases short and J 3 bases short, with 11 bases between. As DNA, the CDR3 is TGTGCCAGCAGCCAAGAATGGGGAATCTACTATGGCTACACCTTC. Translation gives CASSQEWGIYYGYTF.

This clonotype has at least ten counts. The chain is built from TRBV3-1 and TRBJ1-2; 7 bases line up with TRBD1. In germline, CDR1 is LGHDT, CDR2 YNNKEL (reference sequence). The CDR3 spans 15 residues. V gave up 5 bases and J gave up 0 bases; unmatched junction bases: 6. CDR3 bases: TGTGCCAGCAGCGAGAGACAGGGAACTAACTATGGCTACACCTTC. This sequence encodes CASSERQGTNYGYTF.

This clonotype has more than one count but fewer than ten. The CDR3 coding sequence is TGCAGTGCTGTGACTAGCGGGTCCTACGAGCAGTACTTC. Amino acid sequence: CSAVTSGSYEQYF. The gene calls are TRBV20-1 and TRBJ2-7, with 10 bases matching TRBD2. Germline values: CDR1 DFQATT, CDR2 SNEGSKA (reference sequence). The CDR3 runs to 13 residues. J lost 1 base, V lost 5 bases, and 2 bases had no gene match.

This clonotype was seen many times. V is TRBV20-1 and J is TRBJ2-7; 8 bases line up with TRBD2. The CDR3 has 14 residues. The junction had 6 bases not matched to a gene; V was cut back by 3 bases and J by 2 bases. The germline V gene has CDR1 DFQATT and CDR2 SNEGSKA (reference sequence). The CDR3 reads CSASHGLATYEQYF. The CDR3 nucleotides read TGCAGTGCTAGTCACGGACTAGCCACCTACGAGCAGTACTTC.

This clonotype has at least ten counts. The V gene is TRBV29-1, the J gene TRBJ2-1; no definite D call. CDR1 and CDR2 (germline): SQVTM, ANQGSEA. This CDR3 has 13 residues. V lost 0 bases, J lost 10 bases, and 13 bases lay in between. CDR3 in DNA: TGCAGCGTTGAAGATCTAGACTCCGGGGAGCAGTTCTTC. Translating it yields CSVEDLDSGEQFF.

This clonotype was picked up many times. The chain employs TRBV7-2 and TRBJ2-7; D unresolved. Germline assignment: CDR1 SGHTA and CDR2 FQGNSA. Trimming took off 5 bases at V and 8 bases at J, with 13 bases between the two ends. This CDR3 has 12 residues. The CDR3 DNA follows: TGTGCCAGCAGCACCCCGGCAATGCAGCAGTACTTC. Its translation is CASSTPAMQQYF.

This clonotype has at least ten counts. This chain links TRBV12-3 or TRBV12-4 with TRBJ1-6; TRBD1 matches 7 bases. CDR3 size: 14 residues. The trim removed 5 bases at V and 8 bases at J, leaving 6 bases unmatched. The CDR3 reads CASSLQGRDSPLHF. In DNA form, the CDR3 reads TGTGCCAGCAGTCTACAGGGGCGGGATTCACCCCTCCACTTT.

This clonotype was detected many times. The chain recombines TRBV10-3 with TRBJ2-1, with 12 bases fitting TRBD2. With V trimmed by 7 bases and J by 7 bases, 8 bases remained unmatched. The V gene's germline CDR1 is ENHRY and CDR2 SYGVKD. This CDR3 is 15 amino acids long. This CDR3 reads CAITQGLAGYNEQFF. CDR3 nucleotide sequence: TGTGCCATCACCCAGGGACTAGCGGGTTATAATGAGCAGTTCTTC.

This clonotype turned up a few times. The V and J genes are TRBV30 and TRBJ2-7; 7 nucleotides align to TRBD1. CDR3 size: 13 residues. Germline CDR1 is GTSNPN and CDR2 is SVGIG (reference sequence). V was pared by 7 bases and J by 3 bases, with 9 bases of the junction left unmatched. The CDR3 DNA reads as TGTGCCTCTGCGACAGGGTCGAACTACGAGCAGTACTTC. Translation gives CASATGSNYEQYF.

This clonotype has ten or more counts. V gene TRBV10-3 combines with J gene TRBJ2-7; D ambiguous. The length of the CDR3 is 11 residues. V was trimmed by 11 bases and J by 0 bases, leaving 8 bases between them. Germline-derived CDR1 and CDR2 are ENHRY and SYGVKD. The DNA of the CDR3 is TGTGCCGCCTCGGGCTCCTACGAGCAGTACTTC. Translating gives CAASGSYEQYF.

J is TRBJ1-5 and V is TRBV5-1; 10 bases are a match to TRBD1. This CDR3 comprises 15 residues. J was trimmed by 6 bases and V by 4 bases; bases with no gene match: 7. Germline V gives CDR1 SGHRS, CDR2 YFSETQ. In DNA, the CDR3 is TGCGCCAGCAGCCCCGGGACAGGGGCGGTTCAGCCCCAGCATTTT. Protein product: CASSPGTGAVQPQHF.

This clonotype was counted ten times or more. The chain carries TRBV20-1 and TRBJ1-5; 10 positions agree with TRBD1. CDR1 DFQATT and CDR2 SNEGSKA come from the germline V gene (reference sequence). The CDR3 is 15 amino acids. Trimming removed 2 bases from V and 7 bases from J; junction bases left unmatched: 8. DNA of the CDR3: TGCAGTGCTAGACCCTCCGGGACAGGGGTCCAGCCCCAGCATTTT. This sequence encodes CSARPSGTGVQPQHF.

This clonotype was picked up a small number of times. The chain has TRBV6-1 and TRBJ1-5; 8 nucleotides agree with TRBD1. V lost 6 bases, J lost 0 bases, and 7 bases stayed unmatched. Germline loops: CDR1 MNHNS, CDR2 SASEGT. This CDR3 is 16 amino acids long. DNA of the CDR3: TGTGCCAGCAGCGCTACGACAGGGGATAGCAATCAGCCCCAGCATTTT. It specifies CASSATTGDSNQPQHF.

A word on this clonotype: Relative to the germline gene, one junction end is altered; a read error may explain this. CDR3 nucleotide sequence: TGCGCCAGCAGCTTGGGAACTTCGGCTCGGGCATTAACTTTTTCACCTCTCCACTTT. Its translation is CASSLGTSARALTFSPLHF. The chain joins TRBV5-1 to TRBJ1-6; D remains unclear. Germline-derived CDR1 and CDR2 are SGHRS and YFSETQ. The CDR3 totals 19 residues.

Notes on this clonotype: A much larger clonotype is one base distant, so this may be a read error. V usage is TRBV6-2 or TRBV6-3 and J usage is TRBJ2-6, with D possibly being TRBD1 (6 bases). Germline CDR1 MNHEY, CDR2 SVGEGT. The CDR3 is 18 amino acids. The CDR3 sequence is CTSSLRTARSSGANVLTF. The CDR3 DNA is TGTACCAGCAGTTTAAGGACAGCCCGAAGCTCTGGGGCCAACGTCCTGACTTTC.